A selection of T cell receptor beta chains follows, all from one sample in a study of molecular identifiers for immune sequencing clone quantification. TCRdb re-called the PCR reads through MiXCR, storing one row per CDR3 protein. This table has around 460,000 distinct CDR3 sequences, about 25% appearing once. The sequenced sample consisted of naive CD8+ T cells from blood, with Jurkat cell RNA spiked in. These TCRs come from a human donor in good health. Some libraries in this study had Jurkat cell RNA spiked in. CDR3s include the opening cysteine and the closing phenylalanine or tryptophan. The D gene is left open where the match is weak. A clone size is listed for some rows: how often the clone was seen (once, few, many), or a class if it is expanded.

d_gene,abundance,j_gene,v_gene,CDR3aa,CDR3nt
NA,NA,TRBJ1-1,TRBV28,CASSFMGATEAFF,TGTGCCAGCAGTTTTATGGGGGCCACTGAAGCTTTCTTT
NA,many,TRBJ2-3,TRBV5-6,CASRGRGTDTQYF,TGTGCCAGCAGGGGCAGGGGAACAGATACGCAGTATTTT
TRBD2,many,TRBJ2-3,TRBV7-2,CASSLGASGGDTQYF,TGTGCCAGCAGCTTAGGGGCTAGCGGAGGTGATACGCAGTATTTT
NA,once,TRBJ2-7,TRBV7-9,CASGLVGRTYEQYF,TGTGCCAGCGGCTTAGTGGGTAGAACCTACGAGCAGTACTTC
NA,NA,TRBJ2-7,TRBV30,CAWSVSTRGEQYF,TGTGCCTGGAGTGTTTCTACCCGGGGCGAGCAGTACTTC
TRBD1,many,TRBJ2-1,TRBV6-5,CASSPGQRSSYNEQFF,TGTGCCAGCAGTCCGGGACAGAGGAGCTCCTACAATGAGCAGTTCTTC
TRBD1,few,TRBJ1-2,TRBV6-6,CASSPAGTGASGYTF,TGTGCCAGCAGCCCTGCCGGGACAGGGGCGTCAGGCTACACCTTC
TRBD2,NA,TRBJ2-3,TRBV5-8,CASSTGLAYTDTQYF,TGTGCCAGCAGCACCGGACTAGCTTACACAGATACGCAGTATTTT
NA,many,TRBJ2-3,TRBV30,CAWSQTPETQYF,TGTGCCTGGAGTCAAACCCCTGAGACGCAGTATTTT
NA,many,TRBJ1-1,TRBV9,CASSVGANTEAFF,TGTGCCAGCAGCGTGGGGGCAAACACTGAAGCTTTCTTT
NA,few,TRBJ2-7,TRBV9,CASSRGTEYEQYF,TGTGCCAGCAGCCGCGGGACGGAGTACGAGCAGTACTTC
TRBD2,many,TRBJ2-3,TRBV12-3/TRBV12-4,CASSTSGGVTDTQYF,TGTGCCAGCAGCACTAGCGGGGGGGTCACAGATACGCAGTATTTT
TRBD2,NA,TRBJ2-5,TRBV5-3,CASSLLGGGTQETQYF,TGTGCCAGCAGCTTGTTGGGCGGGGGGACCCAAGAGACCCAGTACTTC
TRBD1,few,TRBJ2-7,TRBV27,CASGQGPSYEQYF,TGTGCCAGCGGACAGGGGCCATCCTACGAGCAGTACTTC
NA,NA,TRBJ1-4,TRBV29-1,CSVLDRVYNEKLFF,TGCAGCGTTTTAGACAGAGTCTATAATGAAAAACTGTTTTTT
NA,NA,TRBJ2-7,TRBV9,CASSAIRTAPLHEQYF,TGTGCCAGCAGTGCAATCAGAACAGCGCCCTTGCACGAGCAGTACTTC
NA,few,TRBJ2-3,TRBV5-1,CASSYELTSTDTQYF,TGCGCCAGCAGCTACGAATTAACTAGCACAGATACGCAGTATTTT
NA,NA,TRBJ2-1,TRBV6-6,CASSYSRSGGSNEQFF,TGTGCCAGCAGTTACTCACGGAGCGGAGGTTCGAATGAGCAGTTCTTC
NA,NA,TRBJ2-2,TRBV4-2,CATSQGLLTGELFF,TGTGCCACCAGCCAAGGGTTACTTACCGGGGAGCTGTTTTTT
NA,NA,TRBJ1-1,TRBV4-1,CASGQGGPWGGTAAFF,TGCGCCAGCGGCCAAGGTGGGCCTTGGGGCGGCACTGCAGCTTTCTTT
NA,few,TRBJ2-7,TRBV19,CASAMGKKILSDEQYF,TGTGCCAGTGCAATGGGGAAAAAAATTCTGTCTGACGAGCAGTACTTC
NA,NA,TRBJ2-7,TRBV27,CASRGLESSYEQYF,TGTGCCAGCAGGGGACTCGAGAGCTCCTACGAGCAGTACTTC
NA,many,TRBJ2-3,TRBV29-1,CSYRRGSTDTQYF,TGCAGCTACCGGAGAGGAAGCACAGATACGCAGTATTTT
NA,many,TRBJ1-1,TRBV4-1,CASSPTAPTEAFF,TGCGCCAGCAGCCCGACAGCCCCCACTGAAGCTTTCTTT
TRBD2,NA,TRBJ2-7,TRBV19,CASSRTSGRSDAQYF,TGTGCCAGTTCCCGGACTAGCGGGAGGAGCGACGCGCAGTACTTC
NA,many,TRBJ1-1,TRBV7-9,CASEADTEAFF,TGTGCCAGCGAAGCTGATACTGAAGCTTTCTTT
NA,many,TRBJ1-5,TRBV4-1,CASSQGRGMSQPQHF,TGCGCCAGCAGCCAAGGTAGAGGGATGAGTCAGCCCCAGCATTTT
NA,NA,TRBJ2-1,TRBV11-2,CASSFMVGSGNEQFF,TGTGCCAGCAGCTTCATGGTGGGTAGCGGTAATGAGCAGTTCTTC
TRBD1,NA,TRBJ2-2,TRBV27,CASRGQGGTGELFF,TGTGCCAGCAGGGGACAGGGGGGCACCGGGGAGCTGTTTTTT
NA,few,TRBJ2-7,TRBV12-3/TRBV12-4,CASSLARNEQYF,TGTGCCAGCAGTTTAGCTCGGAACGAGCAGTACTTC
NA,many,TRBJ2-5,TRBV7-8,CASSFPPKETQYF,TGTGCCAGCAGCTTCCCTCCTAAAGAGACCCAGTACTTC
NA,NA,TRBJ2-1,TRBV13,CANSLQGPSYNEQFF,TGTGCCAACAGCTTACAGGGCCCATCCTACAATGAGCAGTTCTTC
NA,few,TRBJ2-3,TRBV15,CATALEGGSADTQYF,TGTGCCACAGCCCTGGAGGGGGGCAGCGCAGATACGCAGTATTTT
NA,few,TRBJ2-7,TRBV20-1,CSARDRLASYEQYF,TGCAGTGCTAGAGATCGGCTAGCCTCCTACGAGCAGTACTTC
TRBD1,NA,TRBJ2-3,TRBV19,CASSITGTGTDTQYF,TGTGCCAGTAGTATCACCGGGACAGGCACAGATACGCAGTATTTT
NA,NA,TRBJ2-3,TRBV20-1,CSANVSPLAGGNIDTQYF,TGCAGTGCTAACGTCAGCCCCCTTGCGGGTGGAAATATTGATACGCAGTATTTT
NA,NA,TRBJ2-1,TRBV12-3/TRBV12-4,CASSLGDGSYSEQFF,TGTGCCAGCAGTCTGGGAGACGGATCCTACAGTGAGCAGTTCTTC
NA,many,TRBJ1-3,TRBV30,CAWSTDSRSGNTIYF,TGTGCCTGGAGTACGGACAGTCGCTCTGGAAACACCATATATTTT
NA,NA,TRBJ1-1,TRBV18,CASSPSGAQDTEDFF,TGTGCCAGCTCACCCTCAGGGGCGCAGGACACTGAAGATTTCTTT
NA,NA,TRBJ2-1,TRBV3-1,CASTHRQNTNEQFF,TGTGCCAGCACCCATCGACAGAATACGAATGAGCAGTTCTTC
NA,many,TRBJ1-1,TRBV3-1,CASSQFARTEAFF,TGTGCCAGCAGCCAGTTTGCCCGCACTGAAGCTTTCTTT
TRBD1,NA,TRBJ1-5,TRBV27,CASKDRGELTGQPQHF,TGTGCCAGCAAGGACAGGGGTGAACTTACCGGTCAGCCCCAGCATTTT
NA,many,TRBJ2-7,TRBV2,CASQEGALLYEQYF,TGTGCCAGTCAGGAGGGGGCCCTCCTGTATGAGCAGTACTTC
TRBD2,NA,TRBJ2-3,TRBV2,CASSESWPSGTSTDTQYF,TGTGCCAGCAGTGAAAGTTGGCCTAGCGGTACTAGCACAGATACGCAGTATTTT
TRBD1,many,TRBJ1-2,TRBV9,CASSIRTGANYGYTF,TGTGCCAGCAGCATTCGGACAGGAGCTAACTATGGCTACACCTTC
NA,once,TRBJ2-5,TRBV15,CATRKKPTRFGYSQETQYF,TGTGCCACCAGGAAAAAGCCTACTCGGTTTGGATACAGCCAAGAGACCCAGTACTTC
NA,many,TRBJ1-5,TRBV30,CAWNIGTTPGQPQHF,TGTGCCTGGAACATAGGGACGACGCCGGGTCAGCCCCAGCATTTT
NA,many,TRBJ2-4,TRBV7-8,CASSRLGENIQYF,TGTGCCAGCAGTCGATTAGGGGAAAACATTCAGTACTTC
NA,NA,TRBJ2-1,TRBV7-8,CASSLALAPSRYERDNEQFF,TGTGCCAGCAGCTTAGCTCTCGCACCTTCCCGTTACGAGAGAGACAATGAGCAGTTCTTC
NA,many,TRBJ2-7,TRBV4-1,CASSPGTALSYEQYF,TGCGCCAGCAGCCCAGGGACCGCTCTATCCTACGAGCAGTACTTC
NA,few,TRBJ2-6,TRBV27,CASSILTPSGANVLTF,TGTGCCAGCAGCATATTAACACCCTCTGGGGCCAACGTCCTGACTTTC
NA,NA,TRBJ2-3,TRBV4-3,CASSHSTGAVPYTDTQYF,TGCGCCAGCAGCCATAGCACGGGGGCAGTTCCCTACACAGATACGCAGTATTTT
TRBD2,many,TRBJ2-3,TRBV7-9,CASSSNKGEGPDTQYF,TGTGCCAGCAGCTCTAACAAAGGGGAGGGTCCAGATACGCAGTATTTT
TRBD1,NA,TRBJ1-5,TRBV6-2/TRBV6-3,CASSSRDSFSELPQHF,TGTGCCAGTTCTTCCCGGGACAGTTTTTCAGAACTGCCCCAGCATTTT
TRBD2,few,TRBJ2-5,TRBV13,CASSLKGLAEETQYF,TGTGCCAGCAGCTTAAAAGGACTAGCGGAAGAGACCCAGTACTTC
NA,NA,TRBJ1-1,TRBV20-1,CSGGPTNTEAFF,TGCTCTGGGGGGCCGACGAACACTGAAGCTTTCTTT
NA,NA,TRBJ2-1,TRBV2,CASMLLSGGEQFF,TGTGCCAGCATGCTCCTCAGCGGCGGGGAGCAGTTCTTC
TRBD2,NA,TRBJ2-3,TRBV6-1,CASGGEFGGTDTQYF,TGTGCCAGCGGGGGGGAGTTCGGGGGCACAGATACGCAGTATTTT